This TCR beta chain stems from a study of blood T cell repertoires in COVID-19. Study summary: Whether acute or convalescent, the COVID-19 samples came from the United States, Italy and Spain. T cells, B-cell-depleted T cells, or PBMCs supplied cDNA or gDNA.

Original methodology: The authors estimated nucleated cell counts from reference gene primer amplification. TCRdb's table, derived via immunoSEQ multiplex PCR, lists solely in-frame clones and lacks some. For V, J and clone size, that table is used; D and trimming come from the DNA. The sample has hundreds of thousands of clones; roughly 85% are singletons. The CDR3 has 15 residues. V was pared by 6 bases and J by 2 bases, with 6 bases of the junction left unmatched. Germline V gene sequence: CDR1 KGHSH, CDR2 LQKENI. The chain uses TRBV18 and TRBJ1-5, with TRBD1 matching over 8 bases. Source material: peripheral blood. This TCR was recovered from a woman between 18 and 29 years old with acute or convalescent COVID-19. The CDR3 coding sequence is TGTGCCAGCTCCCAGACAGGGGACGGCAATCAGCCCCAGCATTTT. As protein: CASSQTGDGNQPQHF.